Following are 18 T cell receptor beta chains from one sample sequenced in a study of blood T cell repertoires in COVID-19. Profiling relied on immunoSEQ multiplex PCR, and the TCRdb table lists in-frame clones only, not all of them. The sample holds 55,000 to 80,000 clones, around four fifths seen once. Sequencing was performed on peripheral blood. These receptor sequences come from a human donor in a cohort sampled during active COVID-19.

This chain links TRBV19 with TRBJ1-2; no reliable D call. The CDR3 loop spans 16 amino acids. From germline, CDR1 is LNHDA and CDR2 SQIVND (reference sequence). The V end lost 2 bases, the J end lost 2 bases, and 15 bases lay between the germline ends. CDR3 bases: TGTGCCAGTAGTATACCCCCGGGAGTGGCGAACTATGGCTACACCTTC. Encoded protein: CASSIPPGVANYGYTF.

The chain employs TRBV30 and TRBJ1-2; 11 bases agree with TRBD1. Germline trimming cut 3 bases from V and 3 bases from J; bases unmatched to any gene: 3. The germline gives CDR1 GTSNPN, CDR2 SVGIG (reference sequence). The CDR3 consists of 14 residues. CDR3 DNA: TGTGCCTGGAGGGACAGGGGGCTGCACTATGGCTACACCTTC. Encoded protein: CAWRDRGLHYGYTF.

The chain has TRBV18 and TRBJ1-1; D gene ambiguous. Per germline, CDR1 KGHSH and CDR2 LQKENI. CDR3 size: 14 residues. Trimming stripped 3 bases from V and 3 bases from J, with 11 bases between. This CDR3 is CASSPLREDTEAFF. The CDR3 DNA is TGTGCCAGCTCACCGTTGAGGGAGGACACTGAAGCTTTCTTT.

The V gene is TRBV19, the J gene TRBJ2-3; the match to TRBD2 covers 13 bases. The CDR3 has 19 residues. With V trimmed by 5 bases and J by 0 bases, 11 bases remained unmatched. The germline V gene has CDR1 LNHDA and CDR2 SQIVND (reference sequence). The CDR3, as DNA: TGTGCCAGTAGTTTTCAGGGACTAGCGGGGACCTTTAGCACAGATACGCAGTATTTT. Translated, it gives CASSFQGLAGTFSTDTQYF.

The rearrangement links TRBV12-3 or TRBV12-4 to TRBJ2-3, with 8 nucleotides matching TRBD1. This CDR3 is 12 amino acids long. Trimming took 6 bases from V and 10 from J; bases not matched to a gene: 6. The chain's CDR3 is CASSPGQGAQYF. The DNA for the CDR3 is TGTGCCAGCAGCCCCGGACAGGGAGCGCAGTATTTT.

The chain recombines TRBV5-1 with TRBJ1-3; maybe TRBD1 (6 bases). Germline CDR1 and CDR2: SGHRS and YFSETQ. V lost 1 base and J 4 bases, leaving 12 bases between the germline ends. The CDR3 consists of 15 residues. CDR3 protein: CASSLPSGEGNTIYF. The DNA for the CDR3 is TGCGCCAGCAGCTTGCCTTCAGGGGAAGGAAACACCATATATTTT.

The chain links TRBV6-5 to TRBJ1-1; the D gene is possibly TRBD1 (6 bases). The CDR3 length is 12 residues. The V and J ends lost 7 bases and 6 bases respectively, with 12 bases between them. CDR1 and CDR2 from the germline V gene are MNHEY and SVGAGI. This chain's CDR3 is CASTGRGSEAFF. CDR3 nucleotides: TGTGCCAGCACCGGCAGGGGTTCTGAAGCTTTCTTT.

This clone was seen a few times. V gene TRBV7-8 combines with J gene TRBJ2-6, with 11 bases that match TRBD1. Germline V gene sequence: CDR1 SGHVS, CDR2 FQNEAQ. CDR3 length: 18 residues. The junction had 7 bases not matched to a gene; V was cut back by 4 bases and J by 2 bases. The CDR3 bases are TGTGCCAGCAGCTCCCGGGACAGGGGGTTAACTGGGGCCAACGTCCTGACTTTC. It yields the protein CASSSRDRGLTGANVLTF.

This clone showed up just a few times. V is TRBV2 and J is TRBJ2-3; 8 bases are a match to TRBD1. Germline CDR1 reads SNHLY; CDR2 reads FYNNEI. The CDR3 is made up of 12 amino acids. The junction had 0 bases not matched to a gene; V was cut back by 6 bases and J by 4 bases. The CDR3 DNA is TGTGCCAGCAGGGACAGGGCAGATACGCAGTATTTT. Translating it yields CASRDRADTQYF.

The chain joins TRBV24-1 to TRBJ2-3, with D perhaps matching TRBD2 (6 bases). CDR3 length: 14 residues. Trimming pared 3 bases from V and 6 bases from J, leaving 12 bases between. Germline-derived CDR1 and CDR2 are KGHDR and SFDVKD. The CDR3 region has the DNA TGTGCCACCAGTGATCCAGGGAGGTCCGATACGCAGTATTTT. This gives the protein CATSDPGRSDTQYF.

The genes are TRBV5-8 and TRBJ2-1; 9 nucleotides match TRBD2. The CDR3 has 15 residues. The germline gives CDR1 SGHTS, CDR2 YDEGEE. Trimming took 4 bases from V and 7 from J; bases not matched to a gene: 9. This CDR3 reads CASSTPGLAENEQFF. The CDR3 DNA follows: TGTGCCAGCAGCACACCGGGACTAGCAGAGAATGAGCAGTTCTTC.

The J gene is TRBJ1-2, the V gene TRBV10-3, with D hard to call. The CDR3 spans 16 residues. The germline V and J ends were trimmed by 0 bases and 3 bases, with 14 bases remaining between them. CDR1 is ENHRY and CDR2 is SYGVKD in the germline V gene. The CDR3: CAISESAVRRDYGYTF. The CDR3 DNA follows: TGTGCCATCAGTGAGTCGGCCGTCCGGAGGGACTATGGCTACACCTTC.

This clone turned up a few times. Here the CDR3 DNA reads TGCGCCAGCAGCCAAGGTCCGGGGGTAGACTATGGCTACACCTTC. Residues: CASSQGPGVDYGYTF. The V gene is TRBV4-1, the J gene TRBJ1-2, with D perhaps TRBD1 (5 bases). CDR1 and CDR2 (germline): MGHRA, YSYEKL. This CDR3 is built from 15 residues. V was pared by 1 base and J by 3 bases, with 12 bases between.

The chain uses TRBV7-9 and TRBJ2-1, with 7 bases aligning to TRBD1. The CDR3 consists of 15 residues. The V gene's germline CDR1 is SEHNR and CDR2 FQNEAQ (reference sequence). The ends lost 6 bases at V and 4 bases at J; junction bases unmatched: 9. As DNA, the CDR3 is TGTGCCAGCAGTAACCCTTGGGACAGTTACAATGAGCAGTTCTTC. The encoded protein is CASSNPWDSYNEQFF.

In its sample, this clone was seen a few times. This chain joins TRBV5-6 and TRBJ2-5, with 9 nucleotides matching TRBD1. J lost 5 bases, V lost 0 bases, and 5 bases had no gene match. The CDR3 is 15 residues long. From germline, CDR1 is SGHDT and CDR2 YYEEEE. CDR3 sequence (DNA): TGTGCCAGCAGCTTGGAGGGGACAGGGAGGGAGACCCAGTACTTC. It specifies CASSLEGTGRETQYF.

The chain has TRBV18 and TRBJ2-3, with 9 positions matching TRBD1. This CDR3 spans 15 amino acids. Germline CDR1 reads KGHSH; CDR2 reads LQKENI. V shed 3 bases, J shed 3 bases, and the junction held 4 bases outside the gene matches. CDR3 DNA sequence: TGTGCCAGCTCACCCAGGGACAGGGCAACAGATACGCAGTATTTT. It translates to CASSPRDRATDTQYF.

The chain has TRBV5-5 and TRBJ2-6, with D maybe TRBD2 (5 bases). In germline, CDR1 is SGHKS, CDR2 YYEKEE (reference sequence). The V end was cut by 5 bases, the J end by 2 bases, with 14 bases between. The CDR3 is made up of 16 amino acids. CDR3 DNA: TGTGCCAGCAGTTTGAATCTAGCAACTGGGGCCAACGTCCTGACTTTC. It codes for CASSLNLATGANVLTF.

The chain employs TRBV27 and TRBJ1-1; D gene unclear. Germline CDR1 is MNHEY and CDR2 is SMNVEV (reference sequence). The CDR3 spans 14 residues. V gave up 3 bases and J gave up 5 bases, with 13 bases separating them. The CDR3 loop reads CASSFDRRGTEAFF. The CDR3 DNA is TGTGCCAGCAGTTTTGACCGTCGGGGTACTGAAGCTTTCTTT.